Below are 18 T cell receptor beta chains sequenced from a single sample in a study of blood T cell repertoires in COVID-19. TCRdb keeps only in-frame clones here, not all; method: immunoSEQ multiplex PCR. Among 350,000 to 400,000 clones listed, 80% to 95% were seen once. Sequencing input: PBMCs or T cells enriched from blood (not recorded which). Receptors were obtained from a woman aged 35 to 49 who had been exposed to COVID-19.

J is TRBJ1-4 and V is TRBV27; D gene unclear. Trimming removed 6 bases from V and 4 bases from J, with 9 bases in between. This CDR3 is built from 13 residues. Germline loops: CDR1 MNHEY, CDR2 SMNVEV (reference sequence). CDR3 loop: CASSNQYNEKLFF. The CDR3 DNA reads as TGTGCCAGCAGCAATCAGTATAATGAAAAACTGTTTTTT.

The V and J genes are TRBV9 and TRBJ2-7, with TRBD1 matching over 7 bases. Trimming removed 2 bases from V and 7 bases from J; junction bases left unmatched: 9. Germline CDR1 reads SGDLS; CDR2 reads YYNGEE. The CDR3 contains 14 residues. CDR3 amino acids: CASSVSGTVEEQYF. The CDR3 DNA sequence: TGTGCCAGCAGCGTTAGTGGGACAGTGGAGGAGCAGTACTTC.

This chain links TRBV3-1 (or the pseudogene TRBV3-2) with TRBJ2-7; 8 bases fit TRBD1. CDR3 length equals 16 residues. Trimming removed 2 bases from V and 7 bases from J; junction bases left unmatched: 13. Germline CDR1 reads LGHDT; CDR2 reads YNNKEL (reference sequence). The CDR3 nucleotides are TGTGCCAGCAGCCAACCTCGAAGACAGGGGCTTTGGGAGCAGTACTTC. Translation gives CASSQPRRQGLWEQYF.

Only a few counts were recorded for this clone. J is TRBJ1-1 and V is TRBV11-3; no firm D call. The germline V gene encodes CDR1 SGHNT and CDR2 YENEEA. The CDR3 is 16 amino acids. Trimming took 5 bases from V and 4 from J, leaving 20 bases between them. CDR3 nucleotides: TGTGCCAGCAGCCCTCGTTTTATCGGGGTAGGCACTGAAGCTTTCTTT. This gives the protein CASSPRFIGVGTEAFF.

This chain links TRBV5-1 with TRBJ1-1; 8 bases map to TRBD1. CDR1 is SGHRS, CDR2 YFSETQ, per germline. CDR3 size: 16 residues. The V and J ends lost 0 bases and 3 bases, in that order; junction bases with no gene match: 7. The CDR3 protein is CASSLGPGGVDTEAFF. As DNA, the CDR3 is TGCGCCAGCAGCTTGGGACCAGGGGGCGTAGACACTGAAGCTTTCTTT.

The chain combines TRBV24-1 with TRBJ1-5, with 11 positions matching TRBD1. Germline lookup yields CDR1 KGHDR and CDR2 SFDVKD. The CDR3 sequence is 16 residues long. Germline trimming cut 4 bases from V and 1 base from J; bases unmatched to any gene: 2. CDR3 region: CATSEGTGGSNQPQHF. CDR3 coding DNA: TGTGCCACCAGTGAAGGGACAGGGGGAAGCAATCAGCCCCAGCATTTT.

This clone was found once. CDR3: CATSGSTGVTYQPQHF. The CDR3 DNA follows: TGTGCCACCAGCGGCTCGACAGGGGTTACCTATCAGCCCCAGCATTTT. The genes are TRBV15 and TRBJ1-5, with 8 bases fitting TRBD1. The trim removed 5 bases at V and 5 bases at J, leaving 11 bases unmatched. The CDR3 covers 16 residues. The V gene's germline CDR1 is LNHNV and CDR2 YYDKDF (reference sequence).

This chain connects TRBV9 to TRBJ1-2; TRBD1 matches 7 bases. The CDR3 extends over 12 amino acids. Germline V gene sequence: CDR1 SGDLS, CDR2 YYNGEE. The V and J ends lost 4 bases and 4 bases, in that order; junction bases with no gene match: 1. CDR3 amino acids: CASSRDSYGYTF. The CDR3 region has the DNA TGTGCCAGCAGCCGGGACAGCTATGGCTACACCTTC. The full variable domain, with the rest looked up from reference TRBV9 and TRBJ1-2, is DSGVTQTPKHLITATGQRVTLRCSPRSGDLSVYWYQQSLDQGLQFLIQYYNGEERAKGNILERFSAQQFPDLHSELNLSSLELGDSALYFCASSRDSYGYTFGSGTRLTVV.

The sample holds one count of this clone. CDR3 residues: CASSLVLEAEQFF. The CDR3 nucleotides read TGTGCCAGCAGCCTGGTTTTGGAGGCTGAGCAGTTCTTC. The genes are TRBV11-3 and TRBJ2-1, with D possibly matching TRBD2 (5 bases). CDR1 is SGHNT, CDR2 YENEEA, per germline. V shed 5 bases and J shed 9 bases, with 14 bases lying between them. The CDR3 spans 13 residues.

The chain combines TRBV19 with TRBJ1-2; 8 positions agree with TRBD1. The CDR3 consists of 17 residues. CDR1 and CDR2 (germline): LNHDA, SQIVND (reference sequence). V trimming: 6 bases; J trimming: 6 bases; junction bases outside the gene matches: 18. The CDR3 reads CASSYLTGGQGGNGYTF. CDR3 DNA: TGTGCCAGTAGCTACCTCACCGGCGGACAGGGAGGAAATGGCTACACCTTC.

CDR3 region: CATSSGEGNTEAFF. Written as DNA, the CDR3 is TGTGCCACTTCATCAGGGGAAGGGAACACTGAAGCTTTCTTT. This chain uses TRBV10-3 with TRBJ1-1; tentatively, D is TRBD1 (6 bases). Germline CDR1 and CDR2: ENHRY and SYGVKD. This CDR3 region has 14 residues. Trimming took off 10 bases at V and 1 base at J, with 16 bases between the two ends.

This chain joins TRBV5-5 and TRBJ1-4, with D possibly TRBD1 on 5 matching bases. This CDR3 is 16 amino acids long. CDR1 is SGHKS, CDR2 YYEKEE, per germline (reference sequence). V was shortened by 4 bases and J by 2 bases, with 15 bases between the two germline ends. CDR3 region: CASSPGGGATNEKLFF. In DNA form, the CDR3 reads TGTGCCAGCAGCCCAGGCGGAGGGGCGACTAATGAAAAACTGTTTTTT.

V usage is TRBV7-9 and J usage is TRBJ1-5, with TRBD1 identical over 11 bases. This CDR3 has 17 residues. Germline CDR1 SEHNR, CDR2 FQNEAQ (reference sequence). V dropped 5 bases and J dropped 0; count of bases not matched to a gene: 6. This CDR3 reads CASSGDRGRDSNQPQHF. In DNA form, the CDR3 reads TGTGCCAGCAGCGGGGACAGGGGGAGGGATAGCAATCAGCCCCAGCATTTT.

This sequence joins TRBV2 and TRBJ1-3; D not resolved. The CDR3 loop spans 15 amino acids. V dropped 7 bases and J dropped 0 bases, with 13 bases sitting between them. In germline, CDR1 is SNHLY, CDR2 FYNNEI. The CDR3 loop is CASNPPGSSGNTIYF. The DNA for the CDR3 is TGTGCCAGCAATCCCCCGGGGAGCTCTGGAAACACCATATATTTT.

The genes are TRBV7-8 and TRBJ2-1, with a tentative D call TRBD1 (5 bases). Germline V gene lookup returns CDR1 SGHVS and CDR2 FQNEAQ. This CDR3 contains 14 residues. Trimming took 6 bases from V and 3 from J, leaving 12 bases between them. Written as DNA, the CDR3 is TGTGCCAGCAGGCAACGTCAGGGCTACAATGAGCAGTTCTTC. Translation gives CASRQRQGYNEQFF.

The rearrangement links TRBV18 to TRBJ1-1; 7 nucleotides agree with TRBD1. The junction had 2 bases not matched to a gene; V was cut back by 4 bases and J by 3 bases. Germline loops: CDR1 KGHSH, CDR2 LQKENI. There are 13 residues in the CDR3. The CDR3 nucleotides are TGTGCCAGCTCACAGGGGGCGGACACTGAAGCTTTCTTT. It is translated as CASSQGADTEAFF.

This clone was seen once. The chain carries TRBV5-1 and TRBJ1-1; 12 bases fit TRBD1. This CDR3 region has 14 residues. CDR1 SGHRS and CDR2 YFSETQ come from the germline V gene. V lost 4 bases and J lost 5; bases outside the gene matches: 3. The CDR3 reads CASSRDRGRTEAFF. As DNA, the CDR3 is TGCGCCAGCAGCAGGGACAGGGGGCGGACTGAAGCTTTCTTT.

The chain employs TRBV19 and TRBJ1-1, with unresolved D. Per germline, CDR1 LNHDA and CDR2 SQIVND (reference sequence). The CDR3 has 17 amino acids. The V and J ends lost 7 bases and 0 bases respectively, with 21 bases between them. CDR3 in DNA: TGTGCCAGTACCTATCTAGCCGGCGGTTACATGAACACTGAAGCTTTCTTT. Protein: CASTYLAGGYMNTEAFF.